Included here is one TCR beta chain sequence, with context. As yet, its antigen is unknown. Trimming removed 1 base from V and 1 base from J, with 14 bases in between. Germline V CDR1 and CDR2: DFQATT, SNEGSKA (reference sequence). The CDR3 runs to 15 residues. The sample comes from a study of T-cell memory formation after mild COVID-19. A single record per CDR3 protein comes from TCRdb applying MiXCR to the 5' RACE reads. The sample includes 350,000 to 500,000 distinct CDR3 sequences, around a quarter seen only once; the top ten take less than 15%. Whole-study results and caveats: A balance of CD4 and CD8 characterized clones contracting day 15 to 85, whereas later expanders leaned CD4+.

The source of this sequence is an adult woman who had mild COVID-19 (a few samples of this study predate the infection). Cell type and time point are not known. V usage is TRBV20-1 and J usage is TRBJ2-7; D is unresolved. Sequenced input: PBMCs or a T cell subset sorted from them (not recorded which). CDR3 sequence: CSARVWAAPSYEQYF. In nucleotides, the CDR3 is TGCAGTGCTAGAGTTTGGGCGGCTCCTTCCTACGAGCAGTACTTC.